Each of the 31 T cell receptor beta chains below was sequenced from the same sample in a study of PD-1 blockade in classical Hodgkin lymphoma. Produced via immunoSEQ multiplex PCR; TCRdb's table is partial and in-frame only. The sample records 20,000 to 25,000 clones, less than 75% being singletons. Relapse after autologous stem cell transplantation occurred in every patient, and brentuximab vedotin exposure varied. Sequenced material: peripheral blood mononuclear cells (PBMCs), taken before the second cycle of nivolumab. These receptors all come from a human donor with classical Hodgkin lymphoma.

J is TRBJ2-7 and V is TRBV7-8; D call uncertain. V lost 1 base to trimming and J lost 3 bases, with 10 bases between them. The germline V gene encodes CDR1 SGHVS and CDR2 FQNEAQ. The CDR3 covers 14 residues. CDR3 region: CASSLVGKNYEQYF. The CDR3 DNA reads TGTGCCAGCAGCTTAGTTGGGAAAAACTACGAGCAGTACTTC.

The gene calls are TRBV6-5 and TRBJ1-2; 8 bases match TRBD1. Looked up from germline, CDR1 is MNHEY and CDR2 is SVGAGI. The CDR3 spans 13 residues. J was trimmed by 7 bases and V by 5 bases; bases with no gene match: 6. The CDR3 bases are TGTGCCAGCAGTCAAGGACAGGGCTGTGGCTACACCTTC. Its protein is CASSQGQGCGYTF.

This sequence joins TRBV27 and TRBJ2-1; D gene ambiguous. The V gene lost 4 bases and the J gene lost 8 bases, with 9 bases spanning the gap. CDR1 and CDR2 from the germline V gene are MNHEY and SMNVEV (reference sequence). There are 12 residues in the CDR3. The CDR3 is CASSSDGDEQFF. The CDR3 DNA is TGTGCCAGCAGTTCGGACGGCGATGAGCAGTTCTTC.

The J gene is TRBJ2-1, the V gene TRBV19; 11 nucleotides match TRBD2. V shed 4 bases, J shed 4 bases, and the junction held 9 bases outside the gene matches. CDR1 and CDR2 (germline): LNHDA, SQIVND (reference sequence). The length of the CDR3 is 17 residues. The CDR3 DNA follows: TGTGCCAGTAGTACGAGGACTAGCGGGCGAAGATACAATGAGCAGTTCTTC. This codes for CASSTRTSGRRYNEQFF.

V is TRBV6-1 and J is TRBJ1-2; D not resolved. Germline CDR1 and CDR2: MNHNS and SASEGT. The germline V and J ends were trimmed by 2 bases and 7 bases, with 11 bases remaining between them. This CDR3 spans 13 amino acids. Here the CDR3 reads CASSEYRQVGYTF. CDR3 in DNA: TGTGCCAGCAGTGAATATCGCCAGGTTGGCTACACCTTC.

This chain links TRBV19 with TRBJ1-4; D is unresolved. V was pared by 2 bases and J by 7 bases, with 11 bases between. The germline V gene encodes CDR1 LNHDA and CDR2 SQIVND (reference sequence). This CDR3 is 14 amino acids long. The CDR3 nucleotides are TGTGCCAGTAGTATAATCTCTAAAGTTGAAAAACTGTTTTTT. Residues: CASSIISKVEKLFF.

The chain recombines TRBV7-9 with TRBJ2-2; D is unclear. Germline values: CDR1 SEHNR, CDR2 FQNEAQ (reference sequence). V was cut by 1 base and J by 6 bases, with 15 bases left in between. The CDR3 is 16 amino acids. DNA of the CDR3: TGTGCCAGCAGCTTAGGGTACTTACTTCGGTCCGGGGAGCTGTTTTTT. Translation gives CASSLGYLLRSGELFF.

V usage is TRBV18 and J usage is TRBJ1-4, with D possibly matching TRBD1 (5 bases). V was shortened by 3 bases and J by 4 bases, with 6 bases between the two germline ends. This CDR3 spans 13 amino acids. CDR1 KGHSH and CDR2 LQKENI come from the germline V gene. The CDR3 DNA follows: TGTGCCAGCTCACCGGGGGTTAATGAAAAACTGTTTTTT. It encodes CASSPGVNEKLFF. The complete variable domain, with remaining parts taken from reference TRBV18 and TRBJ1-4, reads NAGVMQNPRHLVRRRGQEARLRCSPMKGHSHVYWYRQLPEEGLKFMVYLQKENIIDESGMPKERFSAEFPKEGPSILRIQQVVRGDSAAYFCASSPGVNEKLFFGSGTQLSVL.

The V and J genes are TRBV7-9 and TRBJ1-5; unclear D gene. There are 13 residues in the CDR3. Looked up from germline, CDR1 is SEHNR and CDR2 is FQNEAQ (reference sequence). V gave up 5 bases and J gave up 1 base, with 6 bases separating them. The CDR3 DNA follows: TGTGCCAGCAGCCGTGACAGCAATCAGCCCCAGCATTTT. It translates to CASSRDSNQPQHF.

The rearrangement uses TRBV27 and TRBJ2-3, with D perhaps TRBD2 (5 bases). The CDR3 has 16 residues. V was shortened by 2 bases and J by 0 bases, with 12 bases between the two germline ends. The germline V gene has CDR1 MNHEY and CDR2 SMNVEV (reference sequence). Here the CDR3 DNA reads TGTGCCAGCAGTTTAAAGTGGGAGTGGAGCACAGATACGCAGTATTTT. Encoded protein: CASSLKWEWSTDTQYF.

The J gene is TRBJ1-2, the V gene TRBV28, with 9 nucleotides matching TRBD1. The CDR3 spans 14 residues. Trimming cost V 8 bases and J 4 bases; bases outside gene matches: 8. Looked up from germline, CDR1 is MDHEN and CDR2 is SYDVKM. The DNA of the CDR3 is TGTGCCAGCCGACAGGGGGGCGCGAGCTATGGCTACACCTTC. Protein: CASRQGGASYGYTF.

CDR3 DNA: TGTGCCACCAGCAGCGGCCAGGGAGGAAACACCATATATTTT. This translates into CATSSGQGGNTIYF. The chain recombines TRBV15 with TRBJ1-3, with a tentative D call TRBD1 (5 bases). CDR1 is LNHNV, CDR2 YYDKDF, per germline (reference sequence). This CDR3 has 14 amino acids. Trimming removed 3 bases from V and 4 bases from J, with 10 bases in between.

This clone was recorded a few times. The rearrangement links TRBV6-1 to TRBJ2-7; 9 nucleotides align to TRBD2. The CDR3 totals 14 residues. Germline CDR1 reads MNHNS; CDR2 reads SASEGT. With 5 bases clipped from V and 3 bases from J, the junction kept 5 bases outside the gene matches. In DNA form, the CDR3 reads TGTGCCAGCAGTCCCGGGACTAGCATCTACGAGCAGTACTTC. Translation: CASSPGTSIYEQYF.

This clone has more than one count but fewer than ten. The junction departs from the called germline gene at one end, perhaps through a read error. The rearrangement links TRBV7-7 to TRBJ2-3, with D possibly matching TRBD2 (5 bases). Germline V CDR1 and CDR2: SSHAT, FNYEAQ (reference sequence). The CDR3 loop spans 13 amino acids. The CDR3 DNA reads TGTGCTAGCAGCTTAGATCTAGCCGATACGCAGTATTTT. Translating it yields CASSLDLADTQYF.

The chain couples TRBV6-1 to TRBJ2-7; 8 bases are shared with TRBD1. J gave up 1 base and V 11 bases, and 10 bases lay outside the gene matches. The CDR3 has 14 residues. The germline V gene encodes CDR1 MNHNS and CDR2 SASEGT. In DNA form, the CDR3 reads TGTGCCGGCTCCGGGACAGGATTGTCCTACGAGCAGTACTTC. Its protein product is CAGSGTGLSYEQYF.

The table lists this clone with a count of one. The chain recombines TRBV2 with TRBJ2-7, with TRBD1 matching 9 bases. This CDR3 has 15 residues. V shed 6 bases, J shed 1 base, and the junction held 7 bases outside the gene matches. Germline lookup yields CDR1 SNHLY and CDR2 FYNNEI. The CDR3 here is CASSATGGASYEQYF. The CDR3 nucleotides are TGTGCCAGCAGCGCTACAGGGGGCGCGTCCTACGAGCAGTACTTC.

The chain recombines TRBV5-1 with TRBJ2-1; 8 positions match TRBD2. Germline values: CDR1 SGHRS, CDR2 YFSETQ. The length of the CDR3 is 16 residues. The V gene end was trimmed by 0 bases and the J gene end by 9 bases; junction bases not matched to a gene: 11. CDR3 residues: CASSLGRLREASEQFF. In nucleotides, the CDR3 is TGCGCCAGCAGCTTGGGCCGACTGCGGGAGGCAAGTGAGCAGTTCTTC.

This chain joins TRBV6-5 and TRBJ1-2, with a tentative D call TRBD1 (5 bases). CDR1 MNHEY and CDR2 SVGAGI come from the germline V gene. The CDR3 loop spans 12 amino acids. V was clipped by 6 bases and J by 4 bases, with 9 bases between them. CDR3 coding DNA: TGTGCCAGCAGCCAGGGCACCTATGGCTACACCTTC. This translates into CASSQGTYGYTF.

As regards this clone: This may be a read error, as it is one base from a much larger clone. The chain uses TRBV2 and TRBJ2-1; no firm D call. CDR3 length: 13 residues. Germline V gene data show CDR1 as SNHLY and CDR2 as FYNNEI. V was clipped by 4 bases and J by 9 bases, with 13 bases between them. CDR3 sequence: CASSVRMGGEQFF. The CDR3 DNA reads TGTGCCAGCAGTGTCCGGATGGGCGGTGAGCAGTTCTTC.

For this clone: The junction and the germline gene differ at one end; a read error may be behind it. The chain is built from TRBV5-4 and TRBJ1-1; TRBD1 is a possible D gene (5 bases). The CDR3 consists of 14 residues. Germline loops: CDR1 SGHNT, CDR2 YYREEE (reference sequence). The CDR3 nucleotides are TGTGCCAGCAGCTTGTACAATCCGGGGACTGGAGCTTTCTTT. This translates into CASSLYNPGTGAFF.

The genes are TRBV19 and TRBJ2-4; D is ambiguous. V was trimmed by 5 bases and J by 0 bases, leaving 11 bases between them. This CDR3 has 15 residues. Germline V gene lookup returns CDR1 LNHDA and CDR2 SQIVND (reference sequence). The CDR3 loop is CASSPTALAKNIQYF. The CDR3 DNA reads as TGTGCCAGTAGTCCAACTGCATTAGCCAAAAACATTCAGTACTTC.

The V gene is TRBV18, the J gene TRBJ2-7; a weak D match, TRBD1 (6 bases). The V gene lost 0 bases and the J gene lost 7 bases, with 19 bases spanning the gap. This CDR3 is 16 amino acids long. The germline V gene has CDR1 KGHSH and CDR2 LQKENI. In DNA, the CDR3 is TGTGCCAGCTCACCACCGACGTTGTACAGGGTGGGAGAGCAGTACTTC. Translation: CASSPPTLYRVGEQYF.

This clone occurred a few times. This chain uses TRBV7-9 with TRBJ2-7, with TRBD1 matching over 7 bases. The germline gives CDR1 SEHNR, CDR2 FQNEAQ (reference sequence). V shed 4 bases and J 5 bases; nucleotides not matched to a gene: 8. The CDR3 extends over 14 amino acids. CDR3 in amino acids: CASSSTSTGDEQYF. As DNA, the CDR3 is TGTGCCAGCAGCTCGACCTCTACAGGGGACGAGCAGTACTTC. Supplemented by reference TRBV7-9 and TRBJ2-7, the full variable domain reads DTGVSQNPRHKITKRGQNVTFRCDPISEHNRLYWYRQTLGQGPEFLTYFQNEAQLEKSRLLSDRFSAERPKGSFSTLEIQRTEQGDSAMYLCASSSTSTGDEQYFGPGTRLTVT.

The V gene is TRBV5-4, the J gene TRBJ2-3, with 7 bases aligning to TRBD2. CDR1 and CDR2 from the germline V gene are SGHNT and YYREEE (reference sequence). J gave up 2 bases and V 0 bases, and 18 bases lay outside the gene matches. This CDR3 is built from 20 residues. The CDR3 DNA sequence: TGTGCCAGCAGCTTGGCAGAACCGGGACTACGCTATACATTCACAGATACGCAGTATTTT. Translating it yields CASSLAEPGLRYTFTDTQYF.

This clone was recorded only once. V and J are TRBV5-8 and TRBJ1-5; 9 bases match TRBD1. The CDR3 loop spans 14 amino acids. CDR1 is SGHTS, CDR2 YDEGEE, per germline. V lost 3 bases, J lost 6 bases, and 4 bases stayed unmatched. CDR3 nucleotides: TGTGCCAGCAGCTACCAGACAGGGGGTCAGCCCCAGCATTTT. It translates to CASSYQTGGQPQHF.

This chain connects TRBV28 to TRBJ2-7; 8 nucleotides match TRBD2. Trimming removed 6 bases from V and 3 bases from J; junction bases left unmatched: 13. This CDR3 has 16 amino acids. Germline values: CDR1 MDHEN, CDR2 SYDVKM. CDR3 in DNA: TGTGCCAGCAGCTTGATGGCTAGCGGGCTCGTCTACGAGCAGTACTTC. Its translation is CASSLMASGLVYEQYF.

V and J are TRBV28 and TRBJ2-7, with 13 bases aligning to TRBD2. The V gene's germline CDR1 is MDHEN and CDR2 SYDVKM. This CDR3 region has 15 residues. Unmatched junction bases numbered 2, after V lost 3 bases and J lost 3 bases. CDR3 coding DNA: TGTGCCAGCAGTTTTGGGACTAGCGGGATCTACGAGCAGTACTTC. Protein product: CASSFGTSGIYEQYF. Combining the CDR3 with reference TRBV28 and TRBJ2-7 gives the whole variable domain DVKVTQSSRYLVKRTGEKVFLECVQDMDHENMFWYRQDPGLGLRLIYFSYDVKMKEKGDIPEGYSVSREKKERFSLILESASTNQTSMYLCASSFGTSGIYEQYFGPGTRLTVT.

J is TRBJ2-7 and V is TRBV5-1; D possibly corresponds to TRBD1 (6 bases). Per germline, CDR1 SGHRS and CDR2 YFSETQ. V dropped 0 bases and J dropped 0 bases, with 10 bases sitting between them. The CDR3 extends over 15 amino acids. Written as DNA, the CDR3 is TGCGCCAGCAGCTTGGCGACAGGAGCCTCCTACGAGCAGTACTTC. Translated, it gives CASSLATGASYEQYF.

This clone was seen a handful of times. This rearrangement joins TRBV7-9 to TRBJ1-1, with D uncertain. The CDR3 runs to 12 residues. CDR1 SEHNR and CDR2 FQNEAQ come from the germline V gene (reference sequence). Trimming took 1 base from V and 12 from J, leaving 12 bases between them. CDR3 nucleotide sequence: TGTGCCAGCAGCTTAGACGTCGGAGAACCTTTCTTT. Protein: CASSLDVGEPFF. The entire variable domain, with the rest obtained from reference TRBV7-9 and TRBJ1-1, is as follows: DTGVSQNPRHKITKRGQNVTFRCDPISEHNRLYWYRQTLGQGPEFLTYFQNEAQLEKSRLLSDRFSAERPKGSFSTLEIQRTEQGDSAMYLCASSLDVGEPFFGQGTRLTVV.

The chain joins TRBV4-2 to TRBJ2-1; 13 positions match TRBD2. The CDR3 consists of 17 residues. Trimming removed 3 bases from V and 5 bases from J; junction bases left unmatched: 7. Germline lookup yields CDR1 LGHNA and CDR2 YNFKEQ. CDR3 sequence reads: CASSQQPGLAGNNEQFF. The CDR3 DNA reads TGTGCCAGCAGCCAGCAACCGGGACTAGCGGGGAACAATGAGCAGTTCTTC.

The chain recombines TRBV5-6 with TRBJ2-3; D may be TRBD2 (6 bases). Germline V gene data show CDR1 as SGHDT and CDR2 as YYEEEE. Trimming shortened V by 1 base and J by 5 bases, and 14 bases separated the two germline ends. The CDR3 runs to 15 residues. This CDR3 is CASSLRGGTGDTQYF. CDR3 bases: TGTGCCAGCAGCTTGAGAGGCGGGACGGGAGATACGCAGTATTTT. The full variable domain, rest sourced from reference TRBV5-6 and TRBJ2-3, is DAGVTQSPTHLIKTRGQQVTLRCSPKSGHDTVSWYQQALGQGPQFIFQYYEEEERQRGNFPDRFSGHQFPNYSSELNVNALLLGDSALYLCASSLRGGTGDTQYFGPGTRLTVL.